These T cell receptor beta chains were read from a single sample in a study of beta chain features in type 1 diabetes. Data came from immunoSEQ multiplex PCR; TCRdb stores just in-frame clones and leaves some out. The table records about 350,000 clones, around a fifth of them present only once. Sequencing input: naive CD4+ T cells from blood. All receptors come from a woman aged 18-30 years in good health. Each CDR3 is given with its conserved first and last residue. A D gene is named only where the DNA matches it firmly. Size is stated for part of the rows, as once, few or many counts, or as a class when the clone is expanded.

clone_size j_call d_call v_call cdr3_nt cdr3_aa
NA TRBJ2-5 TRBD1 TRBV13 TGTGCCAGCAGCTCCAGGGGGAGCCCCGGGGCCCAGTACTTC CASSSRGSPGAQYF
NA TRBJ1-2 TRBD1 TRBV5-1 TGCGCCAGCCTACCCCCAGGGGGCTATGGCTACACCTTC CASLPPGGYGYTF
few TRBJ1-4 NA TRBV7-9 TGTGCCAGCAGCCAACCGATTGGGGGCACTAATGAAAAACTGTTTTTT CASSQPIGGTNEKLFF
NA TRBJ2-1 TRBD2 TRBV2 TGTGCCAGCAGTGGATTTAGCGGGGGGGAGAACAATGAGCAGTTCTTC CASSGFSGGENNEQFF
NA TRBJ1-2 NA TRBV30 TGTGCCTGGAGTACCCCCCGACTCAGGGCCTATGGCTACACCTTC CAWSTPRLRAYGYTF
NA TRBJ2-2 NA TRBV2 TGTGCCAGCAGGGCGGGACGGGGCGGGGAGCTGTTTTTT CASRAGRGGELFF
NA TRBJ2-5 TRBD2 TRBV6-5 TGTGCCAGCAGTTACTTGGCTAGCGGGAGTCAAGAGACCCAGTACTTC CASSYLASGSQETQYF
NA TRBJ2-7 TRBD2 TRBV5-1 TGCGCCAGCAGCTTCGGGACTAGCGGCTACGAGCAGTACTTC CASSFGTSGYEQYF
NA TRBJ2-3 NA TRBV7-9 TGTGCCAGCAGCTTAGGATTAGCGAATACGCAGTATTTT CASSLGLANTQYF
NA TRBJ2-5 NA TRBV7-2 TGTGCCAGCAGCCCACGGCGATATAGCGCTAAAGAGACCCAGTACTTC CASSPRRYSAKETQYF
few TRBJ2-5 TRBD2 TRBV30 TGTGCCTGGAGTGTAGGGACTAGCGGGAGTGAGACCCAGTACTTC CAWSVGTSGSETQYF
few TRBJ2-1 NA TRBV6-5 TGTGCCAGCAGTTTGAGGGGGACCCACCACAATGAGCAGTTCTTC CASSLRGTHHNEQFF
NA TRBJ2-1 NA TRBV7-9 TGTGCCAGCAGCACATTTACCGACAATGAGCAGTTCTTC CASSTFTDNEQFF
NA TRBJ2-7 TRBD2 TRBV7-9 TGTGCCAGCAGCCGCGGGACTAGCGGGAGTTACGAGCAGTACTTC CASSRGTSGSYEQYF
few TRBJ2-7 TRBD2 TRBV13 TGTGCCAGCAGCATGGGACTAGCATTCTACGAGCAGTACTTC CASSMGLAFYEQYF
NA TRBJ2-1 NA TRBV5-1 TGCGCCAGCAGCCCAGGGGGGTACAATGAGCAGTTCTTC CASSPGGYNEQFF
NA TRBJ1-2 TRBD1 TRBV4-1 TGCGCCAGCAGCCTCACAGGGGAAGGCTACACCTTC CASSLTGEGYTF
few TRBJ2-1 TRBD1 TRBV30 TGTGCCTACGGACAGGGTTCGGCTGTTAGTGAGCAGTTCTTC CAYGQGSAVSEQFF
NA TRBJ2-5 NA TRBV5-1 TGCGCCAGCAGCTCTCAGGGTCCAGCTTCCCTAGAGACCCAGTACTTC CASSSQGPASLETQYF
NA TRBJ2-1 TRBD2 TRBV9 TGTGCCAGCAGCTTACAGGGACTAGCGGGGTTTGAGCAGTTCTTC CASSLQGLAGFEQFF
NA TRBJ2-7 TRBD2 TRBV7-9 TGTGCCAGCAGCTACTATAGCGGGAGGGCCATCGAGCAGTACTTC CASSYYSGRAIEQYF
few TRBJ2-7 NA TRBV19 TGTGCCAGTAGTGTAAACTACGAGCAGTACTTC CASSVNYEQYF
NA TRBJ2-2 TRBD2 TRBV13 TGTGCCAGCAGCTTCACCGGGACTACGAACACCGGGGAGCTGTTTTTT CASSFTGTTNTGELFF
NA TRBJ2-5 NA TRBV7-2 TGTGCCAGCAGCTCCGGACAGACCCAAGAGACCCAGTACTTC CASSSGQTQETQYF
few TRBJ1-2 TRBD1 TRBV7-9 TGTGCCAGCAGCCCGGGACAGTTCTATGGCTACACCTTC CASSPGQFYGYTF
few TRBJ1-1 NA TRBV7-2 TGTGCCAGCACCGCTCAAAGACATAACACTGAAGCTTTCTTT CASTAQRHNTEAFF
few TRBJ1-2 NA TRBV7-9 TGTGCCAGCAGCTTAGCGCGGGGCTATGGCTACACCTTC CASSLARGYGYTF
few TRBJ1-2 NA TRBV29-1 TGCAGCGTTGAAGATAGGACACCCTATGGCTACACCTTC CSVEDRTPYGYTF
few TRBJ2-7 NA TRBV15 TGTGCCACCAGCAGAGATCCGGGACAATCCTACGAGCAGTACTTC CATSRDPGQSYEQYF
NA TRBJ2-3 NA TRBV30 TGTGCCTGGACTCCCCGAGATACGCAGTATTTT CAWTPRDTQYF
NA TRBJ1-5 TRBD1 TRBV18 TGTGCCAGCTCGGGTCCCGGGACAGGGGACAATCAGCCCCAGCATTTT CASSGPGTGDNQPQHF
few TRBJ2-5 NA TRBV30 TGTGCCTGGGGGGCTACATCCACGGGGACCCAGTACTTC CAWGATSTGTQYF
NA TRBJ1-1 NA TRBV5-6 TGTGCCAGCAGCTGGGGACACCAGAACACTGAAGCTTTCTTT CASSWGHQNTEAFF
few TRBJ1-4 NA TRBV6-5 TGTGCCAGCAGTTCTGGGGGGGCAGGGGAGAGGGAAAAACTGTTTTTT CASSSGGAGEREKLFF
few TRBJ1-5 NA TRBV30 TGTGCCTGGGGTGGCAAGAGGAGCAATCAGCCCCAGCATTTT CAWGGKRSNQPQHF